This entry features one T cell receptor (beta chain) sequence. This entry is derived from a study of blood T cell repertoires in COVID-19. Study context: Italy, Spain and the United States were the sources of the convalescent and acute COVID-19 samples. PBMCs, B-cell-depleted T cells, or T cells provided the cDNA or gDNA that made up the material.

The V and J ends lost 7 bases and 4 bases, in that order; junction bases with no gene match: 6. The CDR3 is made up of 16 amino acids. CDR1 is SNHLY and CDR2 is FYNNEI in the germline V gene. In the original workflow: Cell counts per sample came from amplifying reference gene primers. The assay was immunoSEQ multiplex PCR, and TCRdb's table has in-frame clones only and misses some. V and J calls and clone size are those listed in that table; D and trimming were worked out from the DNA. Of more than 85,000 clones listed, 81% were seen once; the top ten hold over 35%. The TCR sequence derives from an older man with acute or convalescent COVID-19. The chain combines TRBV2 with TRBJ2-6, with 11 bases matching TRBD1. Specimen: peripheral blood. The DNA of the CDR3 is TGTGCCAGCACTATGGACAGGGGGCCCGGGGCCAACGTCCTGACTTTC. This encodes CASTMDRGPGANVLTF.